The 9 T cell receptor beta chains below come from one sample, sequenced in a study of CD8+ T cells in alopecia areata. As for treatment: oral pan-JAK inhibitor, 5-10 mg twice daily. TCR sequencing used cDNA made by reverse transcription of extracted RNA. The method was immunoSEQ multiplex PCR; TCRdb's version includes in-frame clones alone and lacks a portion of them. In the table there are fewer than 250,000 clones, roughly 40% of which are singletons. The specimen was CD4+ T cells sorted from blood, collected at roughly week 36, from a patient treated with tofacitinib. The receptors come from a human donor with alopecia areata.

The chain employs TRBV5-7 and TRBJ1-5, with D unresolved. TRBV5-7 is placed among ORFs of uncertain function. Deletions cut 4 bases from V and 5 bases from J, with 13 bases between. The CDR3 has 14 amino acids. As DNA, the CDR3 is TGTGCCAGCAGCCCGAGACCCCCGTATCAGCCCCAGCATTTT. Translation: CASSPRPPYQPQHF.

In this sample, this clone turned up a few times. This rearrangement joins TRBV15 to TRBJ2-2; perhaps D is TRBD1 or TRBD2 (5 bases each). The CDR3 spans 17 residues. V was pared by 0 bases and J by 4 bases, with 15 bases between. Germline assignment: CDR1 LNHNV and CDR2 YYDKDF (reference sequence). CDR3 sequence: CATSRDRTGPLTGELFF. Here the CDR3 DNA reads TGTGCCACCAGCAGAGATCGAACGGGGCCTCTCACCGGGGAGCTGTTTTTT.

The genes are TRBV6-5 and TRBJ2-5, with 7 bases lining up with TRBD2. V lost 7 bases, J lost 5 bases, and 7 bases stayed unmatched. The CDR3 is made up of 13 amino acids. Germline V gene data show CDR1 as MNHEY and CDR2 as SVGAGI. The CDR3 DNA is TGTGCCAGCACCCCGGCGGGGGAGGAGACCCAGTACTTC. It codes for CASTPAGEETQYF.

The rearrangement links TRBV5-1 to TRBJ2-3; D is undetermined. Germline assignment: CDR1 SGHRS and CDR2 YFSETQ. The CDR3 contains 11 residues. Trimming took off 2 bases at V and 8 bases at J, with 6 bases between the two ends. This CDR3 reads CASSFESTQYF. The CDR3 DNA follows: TGCGCCAGCAGCTTCGAATCTACGCAGTATTTT.

This chain uses TRBV7-9 with TRBJ2-7; maybe TRBD1 (7 bases). Trimming cost V 3 bases and J 5 bases, with 14 bases left between them. From germline, CDR1 is SEHNR and CDR2 FQNEAQ (reference sequence). This CDR3 comprises 14 residues. CDR3 region: CASSLQGGVHEQYF. The CDR3 DNA is TGTGCCAGCAGCTTGCAGGGGGGAGTCCACGAGCAGTACTTC.

The rearrangement joins TRBV30 to TRBJ1-4; D not certain. The CDR3 has 15 amino acids. The V gene lost 2 bases and the J gene lost 10 bases, with 20 bases spanning the gap. Germline CDR1 is GTSNPN and CDR2 is SVGIG (reference sequence). The CDR3 reads CAWSRFGGLGGKLFF. The CDR3 DNA is TGTGCCTGGAGTAGGTTTGGCGGACTTGGTGGAAAACTGTTTTTT.

This chain connects TRBV29-1 to TRBJ1-1; 7 bases match TRBD1. The V and J ends lost 3 bases and 1 base, in that order; junction bases with no gene match: 8. Germline V gene sequence: CDR1 SQVTM, CDR2 ANQGSEA. This CDR3 has 15 amino acids. The CDR3: CSVEGGTATNTEAFF. The CDR3 coding sequence is TGCAGCGTTGAGGGGGGGACAGCCACGAACACTGAAGCTTTCTTT.

The chain has TRBV11-1 and TRBJ2-1, with D maybe TRBD2 (5 bases). Between the trimmed V and J ends, which lost 3 bases and 0 bases, there was a span of 9 bases. CDR3 length: 15 amino acids. The germline CDR1 and CDR2 sequences are SGHAT and FQDESV (reference sequence). The CDR3 reads CASSFTGDSYNEQFF. CDR3 sequence (DNA): TGTGCCAGCAGCTTTACCGGGGACTCCTACAATGAGCAGTTCTTC. Using reference TRBV11-1 and TRBJ2-1 for the parts outside the CDR3, the full variable domain is EAEVAQSPRYKITEKSQAVAFWCDPISGHATLYWYRQILGQGPELLVQFQDESVVDDSQLPKDRFSAERLKGVDSTLKIQPAELGDSAMYLCASSFTGDSYNEQFFGPGTRLTVL.

The V and J genes are TRBV7-3 and TRBJ2-3; the match to TRBD1 covers 9 bases. The V gene's germline CDR1 is SGHTA and CDR2 FQGTGA. CDR3 length: 15 residues. V was pared by 5 bases and J by 2 bases, with 5 bases of the junction left unmatched. Here the CDR3 DNA reads TGTGCCAGCAGCCTAGGGACAGGGCTCACAGATACGCAGTATTTT. Its protein product is CASSLGTGLTDTQYF.